The clone carrying this T cell receptor beta chain was recorded at least ten times. The entry originates in a study of T cells in Graves' hyperthyroidism and ophthalmopathy. Disease duration under 2 months; hyperthyroidism patients were aged 18 to 65. Exclusion of patients followed from uncontrolled infection, other autoimmune disease, pregnancy or lactation. Every diagnosis used clinical symptoms, serum thyroxine and TRAb, thyroid ultrasound and orbital computed tomography. PBMCs were sourced from roughly 10 ml fresh peripheral blood. The investigators amplified TCR beta CDR3 regions from RNA transcripts. TCR CDR3 underwent first-round RT-PCR with the HTBI primer set. TCRdb re-called the multiplex PCR reads with MiXCR, one entry per CDR3 protein. The sample shows hundreds of thousands of distinct CDR3 sequences, approximately 20% of them seen only once. CDR3 length: 16 residues. With 5 bases clipped from V and 2 bases from J, the junction kept 3 bases outside the gene matches. Germline CDR1 and CDR2: MNHEY and SVGAGI.

The gene calls are TRBV6-5 and TRBJ2-2; 12 bases align to TRBD2. The TCR was taken from a woman aged 18 to 35 with Graves' hyperthyroidism. The sequencing sample was made of blood. The CDR3 reads CASSQTSGGNTGELFF. CDR3 DNA sequence: TGTGCCAGCAGTCAGACTAGCGGGGGCAACACCGGGGAGCTGTTTTTT.